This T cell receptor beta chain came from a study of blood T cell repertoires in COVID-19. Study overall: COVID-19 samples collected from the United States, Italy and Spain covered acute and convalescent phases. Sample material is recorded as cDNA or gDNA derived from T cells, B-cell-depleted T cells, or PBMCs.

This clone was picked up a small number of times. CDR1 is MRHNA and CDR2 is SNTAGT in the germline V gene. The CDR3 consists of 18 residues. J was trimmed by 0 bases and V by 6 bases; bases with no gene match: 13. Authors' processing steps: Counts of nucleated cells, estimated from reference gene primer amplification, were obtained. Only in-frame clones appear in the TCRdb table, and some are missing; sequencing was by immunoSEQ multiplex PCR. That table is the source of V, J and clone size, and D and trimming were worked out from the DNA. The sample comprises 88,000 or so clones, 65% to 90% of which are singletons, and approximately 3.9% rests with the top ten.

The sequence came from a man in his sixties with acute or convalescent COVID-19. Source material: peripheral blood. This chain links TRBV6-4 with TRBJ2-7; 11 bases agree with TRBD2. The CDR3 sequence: CASRPGTSGNRSSYEQYF. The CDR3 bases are TGTGCCAGCAGACCCGGGACTAGCGGCAATCGAAGCTCCTACGAGCAGTACTTC.